This T cell receptor beta chain was captured in a study of T-cell reconstitution after alpha-beta-depleted transplantation in children. The germline V gene encodes CDR1 LGHDT and CDR2 YNNKEL (reference sequence). CDR3 size: 14 residues. V was clipped by 2 bases and J by 1 base, with 9 bases between them. This clonotype has just one count. Its antigen is still unknown. The TCRbeta library incorporated unique molecular identifiers. TCRdb independently ran MiXCR on the PCR reads; one entry per CDR3 protein. Among about 310,000 distinct CDR3 sequences listed, approximately 23% were seen once. Study-wide results and caveats: Newly made T cells mostly supplied T-cell counts and diversity one year after transplant. After transplant, high TCRbeta diversity at day 60 in some patients arose from surviving recipient T cells and thymic progenitors. Reported findings indicate that, about two months after transplant, alpha-beta T cells came from several hundred expanded clones, which were derived from non-depleted graft cells.

This sequence joins TRBV3-1 and TRBJ2-7; D is unclear. This TCR was recovered from a male patient younger than 18 who had a stem cell transplant for acute lymphoblastic leukemia, so the T cells may come from the graft donor. The material sequenced was PBMCs, mostly from graft donor cells, taken 180 days after TCRalphabeta/CD19-depleted stem cell transplant. The CDR3 is CASSQKVPSYEQYF. In DNA form, the CDR3 reads TGTGCCAGCAGCCAAAAAGTACCTTCCTACGAGCAGTACTTC.